This TCR beta chain is from a study of T-cell memory formation after mild COVID-19. Study-level information: The study found TCR clusters largely donor specific. Broader study findings: Memory from before infection featured some responding clones, which suggests cross-reactive memory joined. While clones contracting from day 15 to 85 were balanced between CD4 and CD8, later expanders leaned CD4+.

Germline lookup yields CDR1 MDHEN and CDR2 SYDVKM. CDR3 length: 14 residues. The trim removed 6 bases at V and 3 bases at J, leaving 6 bases unmatched. Employing constant-segment primers, 5'RACE generated TCR alpha and TCR beta cDNA libraries bearing sample barcodes and UMIs. TCRdb passed the 5' RACE reads through MiXCR, listing each CDR3 protein once. The sample has 470,000 or so distinct CDR3 sequences; roughly 18% are singletons. About this clonotype: The antigen is undetermined.

The chain joins TRBV28 to TRBJ2-7; TRBD1 agrees at 9 bases. The TCR originated in a man in his late teens or twenties who had mild COVID-19 (a few samples of this study predate the infection). Cell type and time point are not known. Sequencing was performed on PBMCs or a T cell subset sorted from them (not recorded which). CDR3 DNA sequence: TGTGCCAGCAGGTCCCCGGGACAGGGCTACGAGCAGTACGTC. As protein: CASRSPGQGYEQYV.